Listed below are T cell receptor beta chains from one sample, sequenced in a study of blood T cells in healthy people across ages. TCRdb redid the calling of the 5' RACE reads with MiXCR, one entry per CDR3 protein. The sample yields 700,000 to 800,000 distinct CDR3 sequences, roughly 41% seen once. Sequenced sample: blood. These receptors were taken from a woman aged 55 to 70 in good health. CDR3s include the opening cysteine and the closing phenylalanine or tryptophan. Each record gives: V gene, clone size, J gene, D gene, CDR3 DNA, CDR3 protein. The D gene is left open where the match is weak. Not every row has a clone size; where given, it reads once, few, many or a size class.

TRBV5-1	few	TRBJ1-4	-	TGCGCCAGCAGCCCAGGGGTCGCTAATGAAAAACTGTTTTTT	CASSPGVANEKLFF
TRBV20-1	-	TRBJ2-5	-	TGCAGTGCTCCCCGTACTCAAGAGACCCAGTACTTC	CSAPRTQETQYF
TRBV9	-	TRBJ2-6	-	TGTGCCAGCAGCGTAGAAGGGGACAACTCTGGGGCCAACGTCCTGACTTTC	CASSVEGDNSGANVLTF
TRBV9	-	TRBJ2-3	TRBD1	TGTGCCAGCAGCAAAACAGGGGGTCGGGCAGATACGCAGTATTTT	CASSKTGGRADTQYF
TRBV10-3	-	TRBJ2-3	TRBD2	TGTGCCATCGGGTCTAGCGGCCACACAGATACGCAGTATTTT	CAIGSSGHTDTQYF
TRBV10-3	many	TRBJ2-1	-	TGTGCCATCAGTGAGTCGTTTGCTAATGAGCAGTTCTTC	CAISESFANEQFF
TRBV3-1	-	TRBJ1-6	-	TGTGCCAGCAGCCAAGTCGGGGTGAGGAATTCACCCCTCCACTTT	CASSQVGVRNSPLHF
TRBV29-1	few	TRBJ1-1	-	TGCAGCGTTGAAGATCGTCCGGGGACTGAAGCTTTCTTT	CSVEDRPGTEAFF
TRBV12-5	-	TRBJ2-3	-	TGTGCTAGTGGTTTGTGGGGGCAAGCGCAGTATTTT	CASGLWGQAQYF
TRBV18	few	TRBJ1-4	TRBD1	TGTGCCAGCTCACCTTCGGGACAGGGGGTTGGTGAAAAACTGTTTTTT	CASSPSGQGVGEKLFF
TRBV7-2	-	TRBJ2-3	-	TGTGCCAGCAGACGGACTTCCAGGGATACGCAGTATTTT	CASRRTSRDTQYF
TRBV10-1	few	TRBJ2-7	TRBD1	TGCGCCAGCAGTGGAACAGGGGGTTTCTCCTACGAGCAGTACTTC	CASSGTGGFSYEQYF
TRBV29-1	-	TRBJ2-7	TRBD1	TGCAGCGTTGAAGGGGGACAGTCCTACGAGCAGTACTTC	CSVEGGQSYEQYF
TRBV9	-	TRBJ2-1	TRBD2	TGTGCCAGCAGCCCTCTAGCGGGAGTTCAGAATGAGCAGTTCTTC	CASSPLAGVQNEQFF
TRBV6-5	few	TRBJ2-5	TRBD1	TGTGCCAGCAGTTACTCCGGGACAGGGCGAGAGACCCAGTACTTC	CASSYSGTGRETQYF
TRBV20-1	-	TRBJ1-5	-	TGCAGTGCTAGAGCGGGTAGGCACCAGGAGGGTCAGCCCCAGCATTTT	CSARAGRHQEGQPQHF
TRBV4-3	-	TRBJ2-7	-	TGCGCCAGCAGCCAACACAGGGGAGGAACCTACAATGAGCAGTACTTC	CASSQHRGGTYNEQYF
TRBV6-2/TRBV6-3	-	TRBJ2-5	-	TGTGCCAGCAAGCTAGCCGGGACCGAGACCCAGTACTTC	CASKLAGTETQYF
TRBV25-1	few	TRBJ2-5	TRBD2	TGTGCCAGCACCTCAAAAGGGGGACTAGCGGCGACCCAGTACTTC	CASTSKGGLAATQYF
TRBV12-3/TRBV12-4	-	TRBJ2-3	-	TGTGCCAGCAGTAGCAGTATGTCAGATACGCAGTATTTT	CASSSSMSDTQYF
TRBV7-2	many	TRBJ2-7	-	TGTGCCAGCAGCTTAGATGGGGAATCCGAGCAGTACTTC	CASSLDGESEQYF
TRBV20-1	many	TRBJ1-2	-	TGCAGTGCTAGAAGGGGAACGACTTGGGATGGCTACACCTTC	CSARRGTTWDGYTF
TRBV7-9	few	TRBJ1-5	TRBD1	TGTGCCAGCAGCTGGGGACAGGGCTATCAGCCCCAGCATTTT	CASSWGQGYQPQHF